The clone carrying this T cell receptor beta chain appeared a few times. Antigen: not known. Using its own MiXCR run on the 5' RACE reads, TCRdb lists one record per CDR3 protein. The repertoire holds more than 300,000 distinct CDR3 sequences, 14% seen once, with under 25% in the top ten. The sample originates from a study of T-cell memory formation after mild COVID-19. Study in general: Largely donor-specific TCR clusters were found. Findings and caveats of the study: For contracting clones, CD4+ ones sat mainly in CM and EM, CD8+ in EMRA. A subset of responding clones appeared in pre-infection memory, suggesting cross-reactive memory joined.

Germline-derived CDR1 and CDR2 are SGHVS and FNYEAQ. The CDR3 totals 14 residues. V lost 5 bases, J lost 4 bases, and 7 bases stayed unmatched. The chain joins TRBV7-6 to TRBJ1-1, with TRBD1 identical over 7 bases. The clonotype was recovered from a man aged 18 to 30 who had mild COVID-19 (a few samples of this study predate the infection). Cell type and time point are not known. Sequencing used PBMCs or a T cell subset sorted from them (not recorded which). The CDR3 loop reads CASSTDRVSTEAFF. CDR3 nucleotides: TGTGCCAGCAGCACTGACAGGGTATCCACTGAAGCTTTCTTT.